This T cell receptor (beta chain) originates from a study of vaccination effects on CD4 cells after COVID-19. Profiling relied on immunoSEQ multiplex PCR, and the TCRdb table lists in-frame clones only, not all of them. In the table there are about 46,000 clones, about 76% of which are singletons. A note on this clone: Its target is unknown.

Ahead of sequencing, the ViraFEST assay grew antigen-specific CD4+ T cells using viral peptide pools. Culture lasted around eleven days before CD4+ T cell isolation. It was two doses of either the BNT162b2 or mRNA-1273 vaccine that participants received. The CDR3 extends over 14 amino acids. V was trimmed by 7 bases and J by 0 bases, leaving 12 bases between them. Per germline, CDR1 MNHEY and CDR2 SVGAGI. This sequence was found in a human donor who received a COVID-19 vaccine. The material was CD4+ T cells from PBMCs cultured with HCoV-OC43 spike peptides, obtained after COVID-19 vaccination. Noted subset: HCoV-OC43 spike overlapping peptide pool stimulation. The V and J genes are TRBV6-5 and TRBJ1-1, with D perhaps TRBD1 (5 bases). CDR3 protein: CASIRTNMNTEAFF. The DNA of the CDR3 is TGTGCCAGCATCCGGACAAATATGAACACTGAAGCTTTCTTT.